This T cell receptor beta chain was sequenced in a study of blood T cell repertoires in COVID-19. TCRdb keeps only in-frame clones here, not all; method: immunoSEQ multiplex PCR. In the table there are about 94,000 clones, about four fifths of which are singletons. Trimming stripped 1 base from V and 0 bases from J, with 10 bases between. Germline CDR1 MGHRA, CDR2 YSYEKL. The CDR3 has 15 residues. The sequencing input was peripheral blood. This sequence was found in a man in his sixties with acute or convalescent COVID-19. The genes are TRBV4-1 and TRBJ2-7; D not certain. CDR3 region: CASSQGQVGSYEQYF. In DNA form, the CDR3 reads TGCGCCAGCAGCCAAGGGCAGGTCGGCTCCTACGAGCAGTACTTC.